This T cell receptor beta chain was profiled in a study of Graves' ophthalmopathy and Graves' hyperthyroidism. Trimming left V 2 bases short and J 6 bases short, with 5 bases between. CDR3 length: 13 residues. The V gene's germline CDR1 is MGHDK and CDR2 SYGVNS. TCR beta CDR3 amplification used RNA transcripts. HTBI primers were employed in first-round RT-PCR, then a second-round multiplex PCR followed. MiXCR, run by TCRdb on the multiplex PCR reads, gives a single entry per CDR3 protein. Found here are over a million distinct CDR3 sequences, about 38% of them singletons; the top ten hold around 10%. Material for sequencing was peripheral blood or thyroid tissue (not recorded which). This sequence joins TRBV25-1 and TRBJ1-6; D remains unclear. The sequence was collected from an adult man with Graves' hyperthyroidism. CDR3 bases: TGTGCCAGCAGTGAACAGCTTAATTCACCCCTCCACTTT. Its translation: CASSEQLNSPLHF. Full variable domain (rest looked up from reference TRBV25-1 and TRBJ1-6): EADIYQTPRYLVIGTGKKITLECSQTMGHDKMYWYQQDPGMELHLIHYSYGVNSTEKGDLSSESTVSRIRTEHFPLTLESARPSHTSQYLCASSEQLNSPLHFGNGTRLTVT.